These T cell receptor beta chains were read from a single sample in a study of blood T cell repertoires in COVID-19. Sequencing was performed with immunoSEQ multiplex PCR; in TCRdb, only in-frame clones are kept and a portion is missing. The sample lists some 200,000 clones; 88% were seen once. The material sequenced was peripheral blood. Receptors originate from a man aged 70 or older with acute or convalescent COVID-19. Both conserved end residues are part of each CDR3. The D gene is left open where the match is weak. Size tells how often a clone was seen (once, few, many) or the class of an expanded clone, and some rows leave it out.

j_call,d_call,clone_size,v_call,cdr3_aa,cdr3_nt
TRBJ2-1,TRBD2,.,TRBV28,CASSSGLARDNEQFF,TGTGCCAGCAGTTCGGGACTAGCGAGAGACAATGAGCAGTTCTTC
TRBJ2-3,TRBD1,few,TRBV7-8,CASSDRVGLADTQYF,TGTGCCAGCAGCGACAGGGTGGGTTTAGCAGATACGCAGTATTTT
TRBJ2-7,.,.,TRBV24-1,CATSDSGRSYEQYF,TGTGCCACCAGTGATTCAGGCAGGTCCTACGAGCAGTACTTC
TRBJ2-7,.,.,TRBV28,CASSRTVYEQYF,TGTGCCAGCAGTAGGACAGTTTACGAGCAGTACTTC
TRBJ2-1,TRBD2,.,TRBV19,CASSPTTSGSSRNEQFF,TGTGCCAGTAGTCCGACGACTAGCGGGAGTTCTCGCAATGAGCAGTTCTTC
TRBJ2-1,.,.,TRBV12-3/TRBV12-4,CASSLGPGNEQFF,TGTGCCAGCAGTTTAGGGCCAGGGAATGAGCAGTTCTTC
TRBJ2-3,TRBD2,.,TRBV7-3,CASSLRLAGRTDTQYF,TGTGCCAGCAGTTTACGACTAGCGGGGCGCACAGATACGCAGTATTTT
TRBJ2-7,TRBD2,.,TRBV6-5,CASKLEREIYEQYF,TGTGCCAGCAAATTAGAGCGGGAGATCTACGAGCAGTACTTC
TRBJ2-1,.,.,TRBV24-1,CATSVPQGRGYNEQFF,TGTGCCACCAGTGTTCCTCAGGGAAGGGGCTACAATGAGCAGTTCTTC
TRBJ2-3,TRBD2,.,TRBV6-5,CASSYSGSGRTDTQYF,TGTGCCAGCAGTTACTCGGGTAGCGGGAGAACAGATACGCAGTATTTT
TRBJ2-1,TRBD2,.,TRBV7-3,CASSPTSGRNNEQFF,TGTGCCAGCAGCCCAACTAGCGGGAGGAACAATGAGCAGTTCTTC